The entry below describes one T cell receptor (beta chain). The CDR3 runs 17 residues. Germline V gives CDR1 SGHNT, CDR2 YYREEE (reference sequence). V was pared by 4 bases and J by 1 base, with 20 bases between. Seattle-derived patients entered the study during active infection and were followed longitudinally. This sample stems from a study of blood T cell repertoires in COVID-19. Background on the study: In each case, the material was cDNA or gDNA derived from T cells, B-cell-depleted T cells, or PBMCs.

In the source study's methods: The authors estimated nucleated cell counts from reference gene primer amplification. TCRdb's table, derived via immunoSEQ multiplex PCR, lists solely in-frame clones and lacks some. That table is the source of V, J and clone size, and D and trimming were worked out from the DNA. The sample includes 310,000 or so clones, roughly 86% of them seen just once. The clonotype comes from a man younger than 45 with COVID-19, enrolled during active disease. The chain carries TRBV5-4 and TRBJ1-1; possible D gene TRBD1, 6 bases. Sequencing input: peripheral blood. CDR3 loop: CASSGRGGRIKNTEAFF. CDR3 nucleotide sequence: TGTGCCAGCAGCGGGAGGGGGGGGCGCATTAAGAACACTGAAGCTTTCTTT. Combining the CDR3 with reference TRBV5-4 and TRBJ1-1 gives the whole variable domain ETGVTQSPTHLIKTRGQQVTLRCSSQSGHNTVSWYQQALGQGPQFIFQYYREEENGRGNFPPRFSGLQFPNYSSELNVNALELDDSALYLCASSGRGGRIKNTEAFFGQGTRLTVV.